This T cell receptor beta chain comes out of a study of cytomegalovirus exposure and HLA in healthy donors. Concerning this clone: Its antigen remains unidentified.

Study results and limitations: In a later analysis, TCR beta V- and J-gene trimming was associated with a missense DCLRE1C variant. With high specificity and sensitivity, the classifier reportedly diagnosed cytomegalovirus status.

V shed 10 bases and J 6 bases; nucleotides not matched to a gene: 14. The CDR3 totals 15 residues. The germline V gene has CDR1 LNHDA and CDR2 SQIVND (reference sequence). PCR was performed using 60 Vbeta and 13 Jbeta primers. The data were produced by immunoSEQ multiplex PCR, yet TCRdb's version contains in-frame clones alone and is incomplete. The data show tens of thousands of clones, about 80% seen once. What was sequenced was PBMCs. The chain is built from TRBV19 and TRBJ2-5; 10 positions match TRBD1. This clonotype was obtained from a woman aged 45-59 years in good health and CMV-seropositive. CDR3 amino acids: CANSWTGGGIKTQYF. The CDR3 nucleotides are TGTGCCAACTCCTGGACAGGGGGTGGGATAAAGACCCAGTACTTC.